Listed here are 6 T cell receptor beta chains from one sample, sequenced in a study of human T cells and chemical hapten exposure. Time point reported: pre-sensitization, week 0. Treatment specified: therapeutic diphenylcyclopropenone sensitization with weekly scalp DPC. TCRdb independently ran MiXCR on the RACE reads; one entry per CDR3 protein. The top ten clones hold approximately 2.4% of a sample with roughly 380,000 distinct CDR3 sequences, 4% to 6% of them seen once. The sample was whole blood, taken in connection with sensitization to the hapten diphenylcyclopropenone (DPC). These receptors all stem from a woman aged 45-59 years with alopecia areata. Some clones in this sample may be carry-over from other donors' samples.

This clonotype was detected many times. This sequence joins TRBV18 and TRBJ2-4, with 8 bases aligning to TRBD1. The CDR3 sequence is 14 residues long. V shed 3 bases, J shed 9 bases, and the junction held 7 bases outside the gene matches. Germline V lookup: CDR1 KGHSH, CDR2 LQKENI. In DNA, the CDR3 is TGTGCCAGCTCACCCGTGAGACAGGGGTCCATTCAGTACTTC. It yields the protein CASSPVRQGSIQYF.

At least ten counts were recorded for this clonotype. The chain recombines TRBV12-3 or TRBV12-4 with TRBJ2-4, with D hard to call. The CDR3 is 15 amino acids. Trimming removed 4 bases at V and 1 base at J, with 11 bases between. This chain's CDR3 is CASSSHGLAKNIQYF. Written as DNA, the CDR3 is TGTGCCAGCAGTTCCCACGGTTTGGCCAAAAACATTCAGTACTTC.

This clonotype appeared many times. This chain uses TRBV25-1 with TRBJ2-1; D unclear. CDR3 length: 15 amino acids. Deletions cut 1 base from V and 4 bases from J, with 11 bases between. Germline V gene data show CDR1 as MGHDK and CDR2 as SYGVNS. CDR3 nucleotides: TGTGCCAGCAGTGAATCCCCCCACCTATACAATGAGCAGTTCTTC. Its protein product is CASSESPHLYNEQFF.

This chain connects TRBV2 to TRBJ1-6; D might be TRBD1 (6 bases). Germline V gives CDR1 SNHLY, CDR2 FYNNEI. The germline V and J ends were trimmed by 2 bases and 7 bases, with 12 bases remaining between them. This CDR3 comprises 15 residues. CDR3 protein: CASSEPQGLNSPLHF. DNA for the CDR3: TGTGCCAGCAGTGAACCGCAGGGGTTAAATTCACCCCTCCACTTT.

This clonotype has just a few counts. The gene calls are TRBV29-1 and TRBJ2-6, with no clear D. Trimming left V 2 bases short and J 0 bases short, with 8 bases between. CDR1 SQVTM and CDR2 ANQGSEA come from the germline V gene. The CDR3 is 15 residues long. CDR3 nucleotide sequence: TGCAGCGTTGAAAATCCGGACTCTGGGGCCAACGTCCTGACTTTC. Protein: CSVENPDSGANVLTF.

This clonotype was counted only a few times. This rearrangement joins TRBV7-2 to TRBJ1-5; the match to TRBD1 covers 8 bases. V lost 5 bases and J lost 6; bases outside the gene matches: 15. The CDR3 extends over 17 amino acids. Germline V CDR1 and CDR2: SGHTA, FQGNSA. The CDR3 region is CASSRSAGTGGSQPQHF. CDR3 DNA: TGTGCCAGCAGCCGGTCGGCCGGGACAGGCGGTAGTCAGCCCCAGCATTTT. Supplemented by reference TRBV7-2 and TRBJ1-5, the full variable domain reads GAGVSQSPSNKVTEKGKDVELRCDPISGHTALYWYRQSLGQGLEFLIYFQGNSAPDKSGLPSDRFSAERTGGSVSTLTIQRTQQEDSAVYLCASSRSAGTGGSQPQHFGDGTRLSIL.